This entry lists 18 T cell receptor beta chains sequenced from one sample in a study of tumor-infiltrating lymphocytes in oesophageal squamous cell carcinoma. TCRdb analysed the PCR reads with MiXCR anew, one entry per CDR3 protein. The sample has 15,000 to 25,000 distinct CDR3 sequences; about 41% are singletons. Sequenced input: normal esophageal tissue next to the tumor. These receptors came from a male donor with esophageal squamous cell carcinoma.

V usage is TRBV7-8 and J usage is TRBJ2-7; D might be TRBD2 (6 bases). Near its end, the DNA agrees better with TRBJ2-1, so the J call may be wrong. Germline V gene data show CDR1 as SGHVS and CDR2 as FQNEAQ. CDR3 length equals 17 residues. DNA for the CDR3: TGTGCCAGCAGCTTAGCGACTAGTACCGTCTCCTACAATGAGCAGTTCTTC. This gives the protein CASSLATSTVSYNEQFF.

This clonotype was recorded many times. The rearrangement uses TRBV28 and TRBJ2-2; 8 bases match TRBD1. The V and J ends lost 6 bases and 1 base, in that order; junction bases with no gene match: 4. The CDR3 runs to 15 residues. CDR1 is MDHEN and CDR2 is SYDVKM in the germline V gene. In DNA, the CDR3 is TGTGCCAGCAGACGGACAGGGCGGAACACCGGGGAGCTGTTTTTT. This codes for CASRRTGRNTGELFF.

The chain has TRBV7-2 and TRBJ2-1; no firm D call. V lost 5 bases and J lost 13, with 15 bases in between. Germline V gene lookup returns CDR1 SGHTA and CDR2 FQGNSA. There are 12 residues in the CDR3. CDR3 in DNA: TGTGCCAGCAGCCGTGTCCGAGAGACCCAGTTCTTC. This encodes CASSRVRETQFF.

At least ten counts were recorded for this clonotype. One base away lies a much larger clone, so this may be a sequencing read error. The V call is TRBV12-3 or TRBV12-4, the J call TRBJ2-7, with TRBD2 as a possible D gene (7 bases). Trimming stripped 7 bases from V and 7 bases from J, with 23 bases between. This CDR3 is 15 amino acids long. The CDR3 is CASTRGRGYYNEQYF. The CDR3 bases are TGTGCCAGCACCAGAGGGAGGGGGTACTACAATGAGCAGTACTTC.

CDR3 DNA sequence: TGTGCCAGCAGCCCCGCGACTAGCGGGAGGACAGATACGCAGTATTTT. This encodes CASSPATSGRTDTQYF. This rearrangement joins TRBV7-6 to TRBJ2-3, with TRBD2 identical over 13 bases. V lost 5 bases to trimming and J lost 3 bases; unmatched junction nucleotides: 5. CDR1 SGHVS and CDR2 FNYEAQ come from the germline V gene. The CDR3 has 16 amino acids.

This chain links TRBV5-1 with TRBJ2-7; D is perhaps TRBD1 (5 bases). The CDR3 is 16 residues long. The V gene lost 1 base and the J gene lost 2 bases, with 16 bases spanning the gap. Germline V gene data show CDR1 as SGHRS and CDR2 as YFSETQ. As DNA, the CDR3 is TGCGCCAGCAGCTTGCTTACGCCAGGGTCAGCCTACGAGCAGTACTTC. It translates to CASSLLTPGSAYEQYF.

This clonotype has more than one count but fewer than ten. The chain employs TRBV19 and TRBJ1-1; D is ambiguous. This CDR3 spans 13 amino acids. Trimming pared 5 bases from V and 3 bases from J, leaving 10 bases between. Germline loops: CDR1 LNHDA, CDR2 SQIVND (reference sequence). CDR3 DNA: TGTGCCAGTAGTCCTCACCGGGACACTGAAGCTTTCTTT. Its translation is CASSPHRDTEAFF.

This clonotype was counted ten times or more. J is TRBJ2-7 and V is TRBV6-1, with 10 positions matching TRBD1. CDR1 and CDR2 from the germline V gene are MNHNS and SASEGT. Trimming cost V 8 bases and J 2 bases; bases outside gene matches: 3. The CDR3 sequence is 13 residues long. DNA for the CDR3: TGTGCCAGCCGGGACAGGGGTACCTACGAGCAGTACTTC. This translates into CASRDRGTYEQYF.

This chain joins TRBV7-2 and TRBJ2-1, with D uncertain. The J call is doubtful: the DNA matches TRBJ2-7 better. The CDR3 is 15 residues long. CDR1 and CDR2 (germline): SGHTA, FQGNSA. The CDR3 region is CASSLGEAVSYEQYF. CDR3 nucleotides: TGTGCCAGCAGCTTAGGAGAGGCCGTGTCCTACGAGCAGTACTTC.

This clonotype was recorded at least ten times. The chain carries TRBV6-1 and TRBJ1-1; the D gene is possibly TRBD1 (5 bases). The germline CDR1 and CDR2 sequences are MNHNS and SASEGT. The CDR3 sequence is 12 residues long. Trimming removed 5 bases from V and 5 bases from J, with 9 bases in between. CDR3 DNA sequence: TGTGCCAGCAGTTTTGGGGGAACTGAAGCTTTCTTT. It is translated as CASSFGGTEAFF.

V usage is TRBV7-6 and J usage is TRBJ2-3, with 9 nucleotides matching TRBD2. V dropped 2 bases and J dropped 4; count of bases not matched to a gene: 7. Germline CDR1 and CDR2: SGHVS and FNYEAQ. The CDR3 is made up of 16 amino acids. CDR3 nucleotides: TGTGCCAGCAGCTTACCGGTTAGCGGGGGCGCAGATACGCAGTATTTT. Translated: CASSLPVSGGADTQYF.

This clonotype was recorded at least ten times. The chain joins TRBV5-8 to TRBJ2-1; TRBD1 aligns across 7 bases. Trimming at V came to 4 bases and at J to 11 bases, leaving 12 bases not matched to a gene. The germline CDR1 and CDR2 sequences are SGHTS and YDEGEE. This CDR3 is built from 14 residues. The CDR3 region is CASSTGVDRAQQFF. In DNA form, the CDR3 reads TGTGCCAGCAGCACAGGGGTCGACAGGGCTCAGCAGTTCTTC.

This clonotype was recorded at least ten times. J is TRBJ2-7 and V is TRBV5-5, with D perhaps matching TRBD2 (6 bases). The CDR3 runs 18 residues. Germline CDR1 and CDR2: SGHKS and YYEKEE (reference sequence). V gave up 1 base and J gave up 2 bases, with 22 bases separating them. This CDR3 is CASSLLYGGRDSTYEQYF. The CDR3, as DNA: TGTGCCAGCAGCTTGTTGTATGGAGGGCGGGATTCAACCTACGAGCAGTACTTC.

This sequence joins TRBV7-2 and TRBJ2-5; no reliable D call. Judging by the DNA end, TRBJ2-7 fits better; the J call may be wrong. Germline lookup yields CDR1 SGHTA and CDR2 FQGNSA. The CDR3 spans 13 residues. The CDR3 nucleotides are TGTGCCAGCAGCTTAAGTCATGATTACGAGCAGTACTTC. The encoded protein is CASSLSHDYEQYF.

The chain joins TRBV7-8 to TRBJ2-7, with 8 bases fitting TRBD1. Germline CDR1 SGHVS, CDR2 FQNEAQ. Losses at the gene ends were 1 base for V and 7 bases for J; bases not matched to a gene: 6. This CDR3 has 14 residues. CDR3 sequence: CASSLGDRSLEQYF. The CDR3 DNA sequence: TGTGCCAGCAGCTTAGGGGACAGGTCTCTTGAGCAGTACTTC. The entire variable domain, with the rest obtained from reference TRBV7-8 and TRBJ2-7, is as follows: GAGVSQSPRYKVAKRGQDVALRCDPISGHVSLFWYQQALGQGPEFLTYFQNEAQLDKSGLPSDRFFAERPEGSVSTLKIQRTQQEDSAVYLCASSLGDRSLEQYFGPGTRLTVT.

Concerning this clonotype: Without the conserved terminal phenylalanine or tryptophan, this CDR3 likely stems from a read error. The DNA is omitted, as the CDR3 cannot be located on it reliably, and the CDR3 follows TCRdb's listing. The chain links TRBV7-3 to TRBJ2-3; the DNA was not used to check the table's D call, TRBD2. 10 amino acids form the CDR3, both terminal residues included. Germline CDR1 is SGHTA and CDR2 is FQGTGA. Here the CDR3 reads CASSLGHSGS.

This clonotype was picked up many times. The chain couples TRBV5-5 to TRBJ1-6; D remains unclear. The CDR3 contains 15 residues. V was trimmed by 4 bases and J by 5 bases, leaving 13 bases between them. Germline loops: CDR1 SGHKS, CDR2 YYEKEE (reference sequence). The CDR3 nucleotides are TGTGCCAGCAGCCCCTGGAGGCAGAATAATTCACCCCTCCACTTT. Amino acids: CASSPWRQNNSPLHF.

This chain links TRBV24-1 with TRBJ2-6; D call uncertain. Germline V lookup: CDR1 KGHDR, CDR2 SFDVKD. V lost 3 bases and J lost 0, with 5 bases in between. The CDR3 length is 15 residues. The CDR3 here is CATSDIVSGANVLTF. The CDR3 DNA sequence: TGTGCCACCAGTGATATAGTCTCTGGGGCCAACGTCCTGACTTTC.